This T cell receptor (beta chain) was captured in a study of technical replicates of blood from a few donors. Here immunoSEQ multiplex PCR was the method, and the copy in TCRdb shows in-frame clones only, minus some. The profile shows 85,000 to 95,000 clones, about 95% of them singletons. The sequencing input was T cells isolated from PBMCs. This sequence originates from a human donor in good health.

The DNA for the CDR3 is TGCGCCAGCAGATGGACAGGGGGCACTGAAGCTTTCTTT. The encoded protein is CASRWTGGTEAFF. This chain joins TRBV4-3 and TRBJ1-1, with TRBD1 matching 10 bases. CDR3 length: 13 amino acids. CDR1 is LGHNA, CDR2 YSLEER, per germline. V shed 6 bases, J shed 4 bases, and the junction held 2 bases outside the gene matches.